What follows are 8 T cell receptor beta chains derived from one specimen sequenced in a study of T-cell memory formation after mild COVID-19. From the 5' RACE reads, TCRdb called clonotypes with MiXCR, one entry per CDR3 protein. Among 250,000 to 300,000 distinct CDR3 sequences listed, about a sixth were seen once. Sequencing input: PBMCs or a T cell subset sorted from them (not recorded which). Every receptor here comes from a young man who had mild COVID-19 (a few samples of this study predate the infection). Cell type and time point are not known.

CDR3 nucleotide sequence: TGTGCCAGCATCCCCGGGACAGGGGGCCCCCACGAGCAGTACTTC. Protein product: CASIPGTGGPHEQYF. V is TRBV7-9 and J is TRBJ2-7, with 12 bases lining up with TRBD1. Germline assignment: CDR1 SEHNR and CDR2 FQNEAQ (reference sequence). The CDR3 spans 15 residues. Trimming took 7 bases from V and 5 from J; bases not matched to a gene: 9.

The chain has TRBV5-6 and TRBJ1-1; D gene unclear. This CDR3 spans 15 amino acids. Germline CDR1 and CDR2: SGHDT and YYEEEE. Trimming left V 0 bases short and J 1 base short, with 10 bases between. CDR3 coding DNA: TGTGCCAGCAGCTTGGTTGGGGTACGGAACACTGAAGCTTTCTTT. Amino acids: CASSLVGVRNTEAFF.

The chain employs TRBV2 and TRBJ2-1; D might be TRBD1 (6 bases). Germline values: CDR1 SNHLY, CDR2 FYNNEI. The CDR3 loop spans 14 amino acids. The germline V and J ends were trimmed by 10 bases and 1 base, with 14 bases remaining between them. CDR3 nucleotides: TGTGCCATCTCCCGAGGGGGTTCCTACAATGAGCAGTTCTTC. Translation gives CAISRGGSYNEQFF.

The chain is built from TRBV14 and TRBJ1-1; D uncertain. The CDR3 sequence is 12 residues long. The germline V and J ends were trimmed by 0 bases and 7 bases, with 6 bases remaining between them. Germline V lookup: CDR1 SGHDN, CDR2 FVKESK. CDR3 DNA sequence: TGTGCCAGCAGCCAAGAGGGCCATGAAGCTTTCTTT. This codes for CASSQEGHEAFF. The variable domain in full, completed from reference TRBV14 and TRBJ1-1, reads EAGVTQFPSHSVIEKGQTVTLRCDPISGHDNLYWYRRVMGKEIKFLLHFVKESKQDESGMPNNRFLAERTGGTYSTLKVQPAELEDSGVYFCASSQEGHEAFFGQGTRLTVV.

This clonotype was seen only a few times. The chain is built from TRBV5-5 and TRBJ2-1; 7 bases are shared with TRBD1. Germline loops: CDR1 SGHKS, CDR2 YYEKEE (reference sequence). The CDR3 totals 12 residues. The ends lost 2 bases at V and 14 bases at J; junction bases unmatched: 7. CDR3 protein: CASSLDRAGEFF. The CDR3 DNA reads TGTGCCAGCAGCTTAGACAGGGCTGGTGAGTTCTTC.

The V and J genes are TRBV6-2 or TRBV6-3 and TRBJ2-1; 11 positions match TRBD2. This CDR3 is 16 amino acids long. J was trimmed by 9 bases and V by 5 bases; bases with no gene match: 12. The germline CDR1 and CDR2 sequences are MNHEY and SVGEGT. CDR3 bases: TGTGCCAGCAGTCAAATTAGCGGGGGGGCCTGGAGTGAGCAGTTCTTC. Its translation is CASSQISGGAWSEQFF.

The chain employs TRBV7-2 and TRBJ1-5; D might be TRBD1 (5 bases). The CDR3 runs 14 residues. The V gene lost 2 bases and the J gene lost 5 bases, with 10 bases spanning the gap. CDR1 is SGHTA and CDR2 is FQGNSA in the germline V gene. CDR3 region: CASSLRGSYQPQHF. The DNA for the CDR3 is TGTGCCAGCAGCTTAAGGGGCAGTTATCAGCCCCAGCATTTT.

Comments on this clonotype: At one end, the junction sequence differs from germline, possibly due to a read error. J is TRBJ2-5 and V is TRBV7-7, with D possibly being TRBD1 or TRBD2 (7 bases each). CDR3 length equals 15 residues. From germline, CDR1 is SSHAT and CDR2 FNYEAQ (reference sequence). CDR3 loop: CASSLGEGAVGTQYF. The CDR3, as DNA: TGTGCTAGCAGCTTGGGGGAGGGGGCCGTCGGGACCCAGTACTTC.